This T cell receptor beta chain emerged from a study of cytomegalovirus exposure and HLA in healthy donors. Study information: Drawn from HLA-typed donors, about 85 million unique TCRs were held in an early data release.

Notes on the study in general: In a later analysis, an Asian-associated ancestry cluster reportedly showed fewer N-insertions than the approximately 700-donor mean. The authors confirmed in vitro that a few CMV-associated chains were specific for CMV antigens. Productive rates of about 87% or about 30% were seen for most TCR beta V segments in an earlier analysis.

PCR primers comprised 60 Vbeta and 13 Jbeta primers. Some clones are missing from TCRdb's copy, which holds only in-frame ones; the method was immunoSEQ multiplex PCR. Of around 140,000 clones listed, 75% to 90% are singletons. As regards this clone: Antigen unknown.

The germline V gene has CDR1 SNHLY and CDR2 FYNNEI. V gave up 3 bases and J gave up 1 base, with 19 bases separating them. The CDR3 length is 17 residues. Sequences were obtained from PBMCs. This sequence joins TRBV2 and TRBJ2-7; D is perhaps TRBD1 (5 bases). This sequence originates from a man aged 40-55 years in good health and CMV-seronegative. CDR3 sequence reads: CASSDSRQGRFSYEQYF. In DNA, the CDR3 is TGTGCCAGCAGTGATTCCAGGCAGGGAAGATTTTCCTACGAGCAGTACTTC.